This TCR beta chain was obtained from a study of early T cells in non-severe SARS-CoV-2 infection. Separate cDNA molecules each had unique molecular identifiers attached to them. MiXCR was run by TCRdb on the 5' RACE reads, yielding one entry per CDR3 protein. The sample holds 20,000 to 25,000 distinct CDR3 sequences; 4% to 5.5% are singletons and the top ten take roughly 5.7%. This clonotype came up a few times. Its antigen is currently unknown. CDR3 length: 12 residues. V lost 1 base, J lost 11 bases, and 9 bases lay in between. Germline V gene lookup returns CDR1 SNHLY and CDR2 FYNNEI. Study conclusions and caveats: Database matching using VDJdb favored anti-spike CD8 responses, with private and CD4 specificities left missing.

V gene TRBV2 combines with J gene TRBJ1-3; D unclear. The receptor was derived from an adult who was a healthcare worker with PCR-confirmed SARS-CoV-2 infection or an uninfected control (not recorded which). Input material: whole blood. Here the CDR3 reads CASSEEGGAIYF. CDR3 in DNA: TGTGCCAGCAGTGAAGAGGGCGGGGCCATATATTTT.